This T cell receptor (beta chain) was retrieved from a study of cytomegalovirus exposure and HLA in healthy donors. Study information: Researchers found that roughly 77% of 398 genotyped donors fell within the Caucasian-associated ancestry cluster. Findings and limits, study-wide: The study flagged some 170 TCR beta chains as cytomegalovirus-associated. In the analysis, some V segments, TRBV6-2 and TRBV6-3 included, were excluded as indistinguishable.

In the case of this clone: Its antigen is undetermined.

The germline CDR1 and CDR2 sequences are SGDLS and YYNGEE. After removal of 0 bases from V and 3 bases from J, the junction contained 3 bases not matched to a gene. The CDR3 is 15 amino acids. All the people who gave samples were healthy bone marrow donors. The PCR ran on 60 Vbeta and 13 Jbeta primers. Clones were read by immunoSEQ multiplex PCR, and TCRdb kept only the in-frame ones, dropping some. The sample has 150,000 to 200,000 clones; around 81% are singletons. Sequencing was performed on PBMCs. This receptor was obtained from a woman aged 30 to 39 in good health and CMV-seronegative. This chain joins TRBV9 and TRBJ1-3, with TRBD1 matching over 7 bases. The CDR3 DNA sequence: TGTGCCAGCAGCGTAGCGACAGGGATTGGAAACACCATATATTTT. It translates to CASSVATGIGNTIYF. The full variable domain, in which reference TRBV9 and TRBJ1-3 provide the parts outside the CDR3, is DSGVTQTPKHLITATGQRVTLRCSPRSGDLSVYWYQQSLDQGLQFLIQYYNGEERAKGNILERFSAQQFPDLHSELNLSSLELGDSALYFCASSVATGIGNTIYFGEGSWLTVV.